The T cell receptor beta chain under discussion was sequenced for a study of T cell responses to AZD1222 COVID-19 vaccine. Study-level points and caveats: It should be noted that donors were predominantly white British and more often female, and clonal diversity was possibly underestimated. The repertoires were collected only after the peak T cell response. Reports indicate that nearly half of spike-specific TCRs are directed at unmutated variant regions.

The method was immunoSEQ multiplex PCR; TCRdb's version includes in-frame clones alone and lacks a portion of them. The sample shows some 30,000 clones, approximately 91% of them seen only once. Germline V gives CDR1 LGHNT, CDR2 FRNRAP. This CDR3 has 15 amino acids. The V gene lost 4 bases and the J gene lost 10 bases, with 17 bases spanning the gap. Points on this clone: Its antigen is currently unknown.

This receptor was identified in an adult in good health. The genes are TRBV12-5 and TRBJ1-6; weak D call: TRBD1 (6 bases). This specimen was peripheral blood, taken on day 0 of AZD1222 vaccination. The CDR3 nucleotides are TGTGCTAGTGGTTCGTCAGGGGTATTGGGATCACCCCTCCACTTT. Its translation: CASGSSGVLGSPLHF.